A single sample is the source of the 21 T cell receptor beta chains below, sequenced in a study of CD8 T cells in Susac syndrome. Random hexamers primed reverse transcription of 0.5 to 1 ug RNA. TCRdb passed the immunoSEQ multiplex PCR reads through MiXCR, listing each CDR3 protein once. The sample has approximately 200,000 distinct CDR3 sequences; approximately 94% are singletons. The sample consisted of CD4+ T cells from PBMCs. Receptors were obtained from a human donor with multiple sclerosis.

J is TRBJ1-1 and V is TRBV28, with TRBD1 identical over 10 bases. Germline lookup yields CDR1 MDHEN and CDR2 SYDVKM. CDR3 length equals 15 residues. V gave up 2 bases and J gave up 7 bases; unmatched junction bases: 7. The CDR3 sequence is CASSLPGQGKSEAFF. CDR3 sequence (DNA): TGTGCCAGCAGTTTACCGGGACAGGGGAAAAGTGAAGCTTTCTTT.

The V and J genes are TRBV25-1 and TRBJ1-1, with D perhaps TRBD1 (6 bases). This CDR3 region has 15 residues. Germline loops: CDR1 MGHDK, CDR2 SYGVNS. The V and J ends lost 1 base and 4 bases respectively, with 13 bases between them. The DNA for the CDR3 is TGTGCCAGCAGTGAATTCTACGGGGGCCGCACTGAAGCTTTCTTT. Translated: CASSEFYGGRTEAFF.

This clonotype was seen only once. Here the CDR3 DNA reads TGCGCCAGCAGTTCGAGCTCCCAACGTTTTGTGGAAAAACTGTTTTTT. Its translation: CASSSSSQRFVEKLFF. The chain carries TRBV5-1 and TRBJ1-4; no reliable D call. V lost 5 bases, J lost 8 bases, and 22 bases lay in between. Germline V gene sequence: CDR1 SGHRS, CDR2 YFSETQ. This CDR3 has 16 amino acids.

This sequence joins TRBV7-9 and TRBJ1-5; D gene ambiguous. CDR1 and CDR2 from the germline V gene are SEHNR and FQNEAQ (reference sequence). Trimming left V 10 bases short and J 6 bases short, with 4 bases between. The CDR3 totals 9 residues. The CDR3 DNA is TGTGCCACCGGTCAGCCCCAGCATTTT. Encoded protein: CATGQPQHF.

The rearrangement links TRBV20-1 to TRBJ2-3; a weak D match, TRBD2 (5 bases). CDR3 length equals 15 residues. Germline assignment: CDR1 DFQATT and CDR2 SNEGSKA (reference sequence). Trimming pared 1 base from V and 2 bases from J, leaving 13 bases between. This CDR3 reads CSARAAGRPTDTQYF. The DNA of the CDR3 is TGCAGTGCTAGAGCGGCGGGCCGGCCCACAGATACGCAGTATTTT.

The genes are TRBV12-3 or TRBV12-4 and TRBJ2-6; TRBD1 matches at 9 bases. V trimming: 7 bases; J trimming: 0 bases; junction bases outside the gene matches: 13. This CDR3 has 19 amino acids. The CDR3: CASTHQAGQGPSGANVLTF. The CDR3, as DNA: TGTGCCAGCACTCACCAAGCGGGACAGGGTCCCTCTGGGGCCAACGTCCTGACTTTC.

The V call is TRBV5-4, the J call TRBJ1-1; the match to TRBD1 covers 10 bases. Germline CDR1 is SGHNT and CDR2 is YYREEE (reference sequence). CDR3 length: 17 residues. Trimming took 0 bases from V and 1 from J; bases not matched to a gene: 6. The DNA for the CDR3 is TGTGCCAGCAGCTTGGCCGTGACAGGGGGCTGGAACACTGAAGCTTTCTTT. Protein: CASSLAVTGGWNTEAFF.

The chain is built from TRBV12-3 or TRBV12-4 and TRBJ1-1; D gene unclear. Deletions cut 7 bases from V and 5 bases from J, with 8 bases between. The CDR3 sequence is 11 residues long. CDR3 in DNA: TGTGCCAGCAAGAGGAAAACTGAAGCTTTCTTT. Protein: CASKRKTEAFF.

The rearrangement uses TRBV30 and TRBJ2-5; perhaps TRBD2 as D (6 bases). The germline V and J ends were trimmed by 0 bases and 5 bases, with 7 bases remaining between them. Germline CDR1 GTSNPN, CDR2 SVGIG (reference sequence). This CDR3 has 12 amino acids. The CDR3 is CAWSVREETQYF. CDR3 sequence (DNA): TGTGCCTGGAGTGTACGGGAGGAGACCCAGTACTTC. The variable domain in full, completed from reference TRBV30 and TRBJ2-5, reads SQTIHQWPATLVQPVGSPLSLECTVEGTSNPNLYWYRQAAGRGLQLLFYSVGIGQISSEVPQNLSASRPQDRQFILSSKKLLLSDSGFYLCAWSVREETQYFGPGTRLLVL.

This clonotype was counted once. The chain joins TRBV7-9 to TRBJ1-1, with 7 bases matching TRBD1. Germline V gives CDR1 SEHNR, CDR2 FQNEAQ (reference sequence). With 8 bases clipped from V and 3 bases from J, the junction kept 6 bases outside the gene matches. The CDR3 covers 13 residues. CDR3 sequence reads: CASPDRSDTEAFF. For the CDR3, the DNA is TGTGCCAGCCCGGACAGGAGTGACACTGAAGCTTTCTTT.

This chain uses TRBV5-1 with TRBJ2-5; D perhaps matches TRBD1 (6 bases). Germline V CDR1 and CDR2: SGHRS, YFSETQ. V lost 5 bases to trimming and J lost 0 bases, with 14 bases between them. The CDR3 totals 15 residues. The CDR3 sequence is CASRTGTGHQETQYF. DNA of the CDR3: TGCGCCAGCAGGACAGGCACAGGGCACCAAGAGACCCAGTACTTC.

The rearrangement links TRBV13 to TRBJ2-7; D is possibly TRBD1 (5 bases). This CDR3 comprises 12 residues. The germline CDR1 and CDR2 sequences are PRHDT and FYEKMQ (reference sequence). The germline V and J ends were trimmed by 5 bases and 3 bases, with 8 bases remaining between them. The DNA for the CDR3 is TGTGCCAGCAGCGTCCAGGGCTACGAGCAGTACTTC. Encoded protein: CASSVQGYEQYF.

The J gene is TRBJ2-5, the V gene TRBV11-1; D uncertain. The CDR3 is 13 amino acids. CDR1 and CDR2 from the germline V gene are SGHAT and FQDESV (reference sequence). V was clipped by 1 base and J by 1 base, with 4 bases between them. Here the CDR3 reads CASSLGSQETQYF. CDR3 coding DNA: TGTGCCAGCAGCTTAGGCAGCCAAGAGACCCAGTACTTC.

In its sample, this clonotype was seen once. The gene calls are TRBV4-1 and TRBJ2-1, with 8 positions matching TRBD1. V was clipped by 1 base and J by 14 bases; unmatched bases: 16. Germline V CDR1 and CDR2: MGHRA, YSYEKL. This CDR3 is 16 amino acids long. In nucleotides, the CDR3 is TGCGCCAGCAGCCAAGGGGCCGACAGGGGCGGTATCAGCAAGTTCTTC. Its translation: CASSQGADRGGISKFF.

CDR3 DNA sequence: TGTGCCAGCGCGTCTGGGGCCAACGTCCTGACTTTC. Protein: CASASGANVLTF. V gene TRBV6-2 or TRBV6-3 combines with J gene TRBJ2-6; D gene uncertain. The CDR3 loop spans 12 amino acids. Trimming pared 8 bases from V and 1 base from J, leaving 3 bases between. Germline V lookup: CDR1 MNHEY, CDR2 SVGEGT.

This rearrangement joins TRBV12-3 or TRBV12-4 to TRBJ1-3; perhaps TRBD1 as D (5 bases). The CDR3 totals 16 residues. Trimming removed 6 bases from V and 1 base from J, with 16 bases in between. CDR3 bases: TGTGCCAGCAGCTCCCTGCCGGGGCGATCTGGAAACACCATATATTTT. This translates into CASSSLPGRSGNTIYF.

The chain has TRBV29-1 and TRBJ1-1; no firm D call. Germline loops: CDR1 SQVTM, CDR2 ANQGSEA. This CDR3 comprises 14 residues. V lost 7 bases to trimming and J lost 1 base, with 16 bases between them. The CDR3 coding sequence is TGCAGCGCCCAATACGACGGGGAGAACACTGAAGCTTTCTTT. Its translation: CSAQYDGENTEAFF.

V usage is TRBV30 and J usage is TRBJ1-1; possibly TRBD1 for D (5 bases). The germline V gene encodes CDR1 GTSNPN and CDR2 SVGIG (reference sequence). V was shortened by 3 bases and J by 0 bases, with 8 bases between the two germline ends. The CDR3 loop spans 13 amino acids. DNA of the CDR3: TGTGCCTGGAGGCCGGACATGAACACTGAAGCTTTCTTT. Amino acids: CAWRPDMNTEAFF.

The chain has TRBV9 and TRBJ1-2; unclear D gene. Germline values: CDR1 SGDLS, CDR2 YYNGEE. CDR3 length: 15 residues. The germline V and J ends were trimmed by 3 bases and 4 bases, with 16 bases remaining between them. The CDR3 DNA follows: TGTGCCAGCAGCGGGCGAATGGACCTCTTCTATGGCTACACCTTC. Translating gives CASSGRMDLFYGYTF.

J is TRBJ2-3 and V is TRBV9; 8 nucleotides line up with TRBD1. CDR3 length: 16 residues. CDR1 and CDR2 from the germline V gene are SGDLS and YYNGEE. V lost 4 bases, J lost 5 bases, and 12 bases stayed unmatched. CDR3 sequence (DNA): TGTGCCAGCAGCCCCGGGACAGGATACCCACGAGATACGCAGTATTTT. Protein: CASSPGTGYPRDTQYF.

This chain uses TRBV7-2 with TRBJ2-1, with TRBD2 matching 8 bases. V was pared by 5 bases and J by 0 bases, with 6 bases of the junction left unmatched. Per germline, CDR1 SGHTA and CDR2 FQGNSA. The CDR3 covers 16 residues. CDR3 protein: CASSHGLASSYNEQFF. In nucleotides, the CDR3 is TGTGCCAGCAGCCATGGACTAGCCTCCTCCTACAATGAGCAGTTCTTC.